Given below is one TCR beta chain in context. This clone was found once. Its antigen specificity is not known. Qualities for individual bases were not recorded, and no much larger clone is one base off. The label giving this sample's time point can be read as: baseline before first vaccination. The vaccinee samples were drawn from two UK trials, COV001 and COV002, one of which was a single-blind randomized controlled phase 2/3 trial testing AZD1222 (ChAdOx1 nCoV-19) in healthy adults. For TCRbeta chain sequencing, PBMC samples were collected from trial participants at day 0 and at day 28 after the second dose. The data derive from a study of T cell responses to AZD1222 COVID-19 vaccine (dated by TCRdb to about 2021). At the level of the whole study: AZD1222 recipients given second doses at about 4 weeks or at about 12 weeks were pooled, since spike-specific TCR depth and breadth were not found to differ between the two schedules. TCR sequencing covered some 250 trial participants: nearly 210 given two doses of AZD1222 and approximately 25 given two doses of MenACWY control vaccine. Trial participants were enrolled by age into subgroups of 18-55, 56-69 and 70-plus years, and about 150, 27 and 61 TCR-sequenced participants, respectively, were included in these subgroups. Overall study results and their limits: In the small 56-69-year group, the increase in depth fell short of significance, most likely because of low power. A significant rise in spike-specific TCR breadth and depth was observed after two AZD1222 doses relative to day 0 and relative to MenACWY recipients. Only a handful of AZD1222 recipients were SARS-CoV-2 seropositive at baseline, limiting conclusions about previously exposed vaccinees. Most participants were white British and females outnumbered males, and the authors suggested that clonal diversity may have been underestimated. The whole spike protein was spanned by vaccine-associated CD4 TCRs, and dominant responses were seen in regions 160-218 and 743-854. Epitopes outside the regions mutated in the B.1.351 and B.1.1.7 variants were reportedly recognized by nearly half of the unique spike-specific TCRs. Because no samples from the day 14 peak response were available, repertoires could be characterized only after the peak T cell response.

Deletion took 8 bases off V and 5 bases off J, with a span of 23 bases between the germline ends. The CDR1 and CDR2 encoded by the germline V gene are MDHEN and SYDVKM. Its CDR3 holds 16 amino acids, cysteine through phenylalanine. Only CDR3 DNA is held: 48 bases, read in frame from base 1. The CDR3 regions of human TCRbeta chains were analyzed by immunosequencing. The paper's data handling went like this. Repertoire TCRs were matched against a reference library of SARS-CoV-2-specific TCRs generated with the MIRA antigen-specificity platform. Breadth was defined as the fraction of unique TCRs that were SARS-CoV-2-associated. Depth was defined as the fraction of total T cells that were SARS-CoV-2-associated. Using the MIRA data, every spike-specific TCR was mapped to the spike region that the TCR reacted to and assigned to either a CD4 or a CD8 class. Log10-transformed breadth and depth values were compared by one-way ANOVA with Sidak's multiple comparisons tests. The clones in this table, taken by TCRdb from immuneACCESS, are in-frame only. Not every clone is retained; where verified, under half of the shortfall comes from an unresolved V gene, and the cause of the rest is unknown. That table supplies the V and J calls and clone size; D and trimming were determined from the DNA. Within this sample are around 99,000 clones, with around 92% of them counted one time only. Roughly 7% of the sample is held by the ten biggest clonotypes.

The sequencing here drew on peripheral blood, taken on day 0 of AZD1222 vaccination. In this chain, TRBV28 is recombined with TRBJ2-3; the D gene is perhaps TRBD1, on 6 matching bases. This receptor was taken from an adult in good health. The CDR3: CASDTTGLYEKDTQYF. The sequenced DNA: TGTGCCAGCGATACCACAGGGTTATACGAGAAAGATACGCAGTATTTT. When the CDR3 is completed using the reference TRBV28 and TRBJ2-3 genes on either side, the full variable domain is DVKVTQSSRYLVKRTGEKVFLECVQDMDHENMFWYRQDPGLGLRLIYFSYDVKMKEKGDIPEGYSVSREKKERFSLILESASTNQTSMYLCASDTTGLYEKDTQYFGPGTRLTVL.